The 11 T cell receptor beta chains in this list originate from one sample, sequenced in a study of cytomegalovirus exposure and HLA in healthy donors (dated by TCRdb to 2015 to 2018). Library generation was performed with the immunoSEQ multiplex PCR assay. The multiplex PCR relied on a mix of 60 forward primers for TCR Vbeta segments and 13 reverse primers for TCR Jbeta segments. In its TCRdb copy, this immuneACCESS table keeps in-frame sequences only and misses some clones. Where compared with another copy, unresolved V genes explain less than half of these, and the others have no known cause. Counted in this sample were 80,000 or so clones; roughly 80% of them appeared once. Approximately 4.4% of the sample comes from the top ten. Sample: PBMCs. These TCRs come from a man aged 40-49 years in good health and CMV-seronegative.

The rearrangement links TRBV13 to TRBJ2-4, with 8 bases lining up with TRBD2. With 4 bases clipped from V and 6 bases from J, the junction kept 8 bases outside the gene matches. This CDR3 is 15 amino acids long. Germline V gene data show CDR1 as PRHDT and CDR2 as FYEKMQ (reference sequence). CDR3 in amino acids: CASSSKAGERNIQYF. The CDR3 bases are TGTGCCAGCAGCTCCAAAGCGGGAGAGCGAAACATTCAGTACTTC.

The chain has TRBV30 and TRBJ2-5, with 14 bases fitting TRBD2. The V gene end was trimmed by 0 bases and the J gene end by 4 bases; junction bases not matched to a gene: 1. This CDR3 contains 15 residues. The germline CDR1 and CDR2 sequences are GTSNPN and SVGIG (reference sequence). CDR3 amino acids: CAWSVGTSGRETQYF. The CDR3 DNA follows: TGTGCCTGGAGTGTAGGGACTAGCGGGAGAGAGACCCAGTACTTC.

The chain is built from TRBV19 and TRBJ1-1; D ambiguous. Germline-derived CDR1 and CDR2 are LNHDA and SQIVND (reference sequence). V gave up 7 bases and J gave up 1 base, with 10 bases separating them. This CDR3 contains 13 residues. The CDR3 coding sequence is TGTGCCAGTAATTTAGTCCCGAACACTGAAGCTTTCTTT. This translates into CASNLVPNTEAFF.

This clone was seen just once. The V call is TRBV29-1, the J call TRBJ2-3; 7 bases agree with TRBD2. The junction had 8 bases not matched to a gene; V was cut back by 5 bases and J by 3 bases. This CDR3 is built from 14 residues. Germline CDR1 is SQVTM and CDR2 is ANQGSEA. Here the CDR3 reads CSVTGLPSTDTQYF. The CDR3 region has the DNA TGCAGCGTTACGGGACTACCATCAACAGATACGCAGTATTTT.

This chain joins TRBV6-5 and TRBJ2-7, with D perhaps matching TRBD2 (5 bases). V was trimmed by 0 bases and J by 2 bases, leaving 11 bases between them. Germline CDR1 is MNHEY and CDR2 is SVGAGI. The CDR3 runs to 15 residues. Written as DNA, the CDR3 is TGTGCCAGCAGTTACTCGAGAGGGTTGGCCTACGAGCAGTACTTC. Residues: CASSYSRGLAYEQYF.

This chain joins TRBV2 and TRBJ1-5, with 8 nucleotides matching TRBD1. Germline-derived CDR1 and CDR2 are SNHLY and FYNNEI. V was pared by 5 bases and J by 2 bases, with 2 bases of the junction left unmatched. The CDR3 runs 14 residues. The CDR3 is CASSLQGGNQPQHF. CDR3 coding DNA: TGTGCCAGCAGTTTACAGGGGGGCAATCAGCCCCAGCATTTT.

V is TRBV11-2 and J is TRBJ2-1; 15 bases match TRBD2. Germline lookup yields CDR1 SGHAT and CDR2 FQNNGV. CDR3 length: 15 amino acids. The junction had 5 bases not matched to a gene; V was cut back by 6 bases and J by 8 bases. This CDR3 is CASRSGLAGGDEQFF. The DNA of the CDR3 is TGTGCCAGCAGATCCGGACTAGCGGGAGGGGATGAGCAGTTCTTC. The full variable domain, its missing parts supplied by reference TRBV11-2 and TRBJ2-1, is EAGVAQSPRYKIIEKRQSVAFWCNPISGHATLYWYQQILGQGPKLLIQFQNNGVVDDSQLPKDRFSAERLKGVDSTLKIQPAKLEDSAVYLCASRSGLAGGDEQFFGPGTRLTVL.

The gene calls are TRBV2 and TRBJ2-1; D is perhaps TRBD2 (5 bases). V was trimmed by 4 bases and J by 10 bases, leaving 8 bases between them. Germline loops: CDR1 SNHLY, CDR2 FYNNEI. This CDR3 has 11 residues. CDR3 DNA: TGTGCCAGCAGTGTTAGCGCCGAGCAGTTCTTC. This translates into CASSVSAEQFF.

The chain employs TRBV6-1 and TRBJ2-2, with 8 bases matching TRBD1. The length of the CDR3 is 15 residues. V was pared by 6 bases and J by 0 bases, with 3 bases of the junction left unmatched. Germline V gene data show CDR1 as MNHNS and CDR2 as SASEGT. The CDR3 is CASSAQGANTGELFF. In DNA form, the CDR3 reads TGTGCCAGCAGCGCACAGGGGGCGAACACCGGGGAGCTGTTTTTT.

V gene TRBV4-1 combines with J gene TRBJ1-5; TRBD1 matches 8 bases. Trimming removed 4 bases from V and 4 bases from J; junction bases left unmatched: 6. The CDR3 consists of 15 residues. Germline V gene sequence: CDR1 MGHRA, CDR2 YSYEKL. DNA for the CDR3: TGCGCCAGCAGCCTCCAGGACAGGGCGAATCAGCCCCAGCATTTT. The encoded protein is CASSLQDRANQPQHF.

The chain recombines TRBV28 with TRBJ1-2, with 11 bases that match TRBD1. The CDR3 has 20 amino acids. The junction had 20 bases not matched to a gene; V was cut back by 5 bases and J by 3 bases. Germline assignment: CDR1 MDHEN and CDR2 SYDVKM. The CDR3, as DNA: TGTGCCAGCAGTCCCCCGGGTTTGTCGCCGTGGACAGGGGGCGACTATGGCTACACCTTC. Amino acids: CASSPPGLSPWTGGDYGYTF.